The rows below give T cell receptor beta chains drawn from one sample of a study of post-analysis software for immune sequencing data. MiXCR was run by TCRdb on the PCR reads, yielding one entry per CDR3 protein. The sample has about 560,000 distinct CDR3 sequences; 40% to 50% are singletons. Sequenced: blood. The origin of the receptors is a girl between 5 and 17 years old with multiple sclerosis. Each CDR3 is given with its conserved first and last residue. A D gene is named only where the DNA matches it firmly. Clone size, where shown, is once, few, many, or a class for clones that have expanded.

d_call clone_size j_call v_call cdr3_aa cdr3_nt
NA NA TRBJ2-7 TRBV3-1 CASSQDSQGPYEQYF TGTGCCAGCAGCCAAGACAGTCAGGGACCTTACGAGCAGTACTTC
NA NA TRBJ2-1 TRBV5-1 CASTWGGGGSDEQFF TGCGCCAGCACCTGGGGGGGAGGGGGCTCGGATGAGCAGTTCTTC
TRBD1 NA TRBJ2-7 TRBV2 CASRDRDRLIEQYF TGTGCCAGCAGGGACAGGGACCGTCTAATCGAGCAGTACTTC
NA many TRBJ1-2 TRBV7-8 CASTNSGQGNGYTF TGTGCCAGCACCAACTCGGGGCAGGGTAATGGCTACACCTTC
NA NA TRBJ2-3 TRBV4-2 CASSQDYKRIYTDTQYF TGTGCCAGCAGCCAAGATTACAAGCGGATCTACACAGATACGCAGTATTTT
NA once TRBJ1-5 TRBV5-5 CASSLEGRGMTQHF TGTGCCAGCAGCTTGGAAGGCAGGGGCATGACCCAGCATTTT
TRBD1 NA TRBJ1-1 TRBV2 CASKGRGHTEAFF TGTGCCAGCAAGGGCAGGGGGCACACTGAAGCTTTCTTT
NA NA TRBJ2-3 TRBV29-1 CSVVRGTGTDTQYF TGCAGCGTTGTGCGGGGAACAGGCACAGATACGCAGTATTTT
TRBD1 NA TRBJ1-1 TRBV12-3/TRBV12-4 CASESGGPNTEAFF TGTGCCAGCGAATCAGGGGGGCCAAACACTGAAGCTTTCTTT
NA NA TRBJ1-1 TRBV30 CAWSVSMNTEAFF TGTGCCTGGAGTGTATCAATGAACACTGAAGCTTTCTTT
TRBD1 NA TRBJ2-7 TRBV3-1 CASSLSGTALGEQYF TGTGCCAGCAGCCTATCCGGGACAGCCCTCGGGGAGCAGTACTTC
TRBD2 NA TRBJ2-4 TRBV11-2 CASSFGGGPSGNIQYF TGTGCCAGCAGCTTCGGGGGAGGGCCCTCCGGAAACATTCAGTACTTC